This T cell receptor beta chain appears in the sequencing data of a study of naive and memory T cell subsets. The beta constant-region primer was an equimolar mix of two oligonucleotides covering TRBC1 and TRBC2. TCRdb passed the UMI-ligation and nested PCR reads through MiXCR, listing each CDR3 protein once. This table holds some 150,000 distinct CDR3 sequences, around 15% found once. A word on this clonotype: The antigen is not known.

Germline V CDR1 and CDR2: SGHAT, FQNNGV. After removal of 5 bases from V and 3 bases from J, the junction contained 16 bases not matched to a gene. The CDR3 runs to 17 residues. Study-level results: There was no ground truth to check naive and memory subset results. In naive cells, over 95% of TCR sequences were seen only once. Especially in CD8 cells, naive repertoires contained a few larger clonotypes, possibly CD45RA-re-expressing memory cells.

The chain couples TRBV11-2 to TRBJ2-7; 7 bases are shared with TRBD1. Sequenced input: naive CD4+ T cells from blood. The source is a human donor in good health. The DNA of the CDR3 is TGTGCCAGCAGCCCAGGAGGTTGGGACAGAGGCGTCTACGAGCAGTACTTC. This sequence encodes CASSPGGWDRGVYEQYF.